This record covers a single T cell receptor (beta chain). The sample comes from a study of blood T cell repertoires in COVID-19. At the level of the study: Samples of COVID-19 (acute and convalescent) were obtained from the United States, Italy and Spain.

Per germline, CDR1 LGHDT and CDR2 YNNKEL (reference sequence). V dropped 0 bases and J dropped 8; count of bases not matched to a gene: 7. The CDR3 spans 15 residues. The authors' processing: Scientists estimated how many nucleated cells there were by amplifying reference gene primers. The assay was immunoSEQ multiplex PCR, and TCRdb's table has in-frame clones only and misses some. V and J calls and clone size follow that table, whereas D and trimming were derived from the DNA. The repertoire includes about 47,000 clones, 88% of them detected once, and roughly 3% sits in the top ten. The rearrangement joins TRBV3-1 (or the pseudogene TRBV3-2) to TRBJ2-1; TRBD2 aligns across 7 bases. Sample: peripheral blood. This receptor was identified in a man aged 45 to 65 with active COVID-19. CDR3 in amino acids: CASSQELAGGYEQFF. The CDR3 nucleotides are TGTGCCAGCAGCCAAGAGTTAGCGGGTGGCTATGAGCAGTTCTTC.